A single sample gave rise to the 13 T cell receptor beta chains below, sequenced in a study of blood T cell repertoires in COVID-19 (dated by TCRdb to the early 2020s). Libraries were made using the immunoSEQ multiplex PCR assay. TCRdb obtained this table from immuneACCESS and retained in-frame rearrangements with V and J assigned. These tables miss some clones; where compared with another copy, unresolved V genes account for less than half of the shortfall, and the remainder is unexplained. The sample includes approximately 59,000 clones, with 81% observed a single time. About 15% of the sample is held by the ten biggest clonotypes. Sequencing used peripheral blood. The receptors stem from an older man with acute or convalescent COVID-19.

The rearrangement joins TRBV6-2 or TRBV6-3 to TRBJ1-5, with D possibly being TRBD1 (5 bases). The CDR3 consists of 13 residues. Germline V gives CDR1 MNHEY, CDR2 SVGEGT. The ends were cut back, 4 bases at V and 2 bases at J, with 6 bases in the middle. CDR3 bases: TGTGCCAGCAGTTCCAGGGGCAATCAGCCCCAGCATTTT. It codes for CASSSRGNQPQHF.

This chain links TRBV9 with TRBJ2-2, with 9 bases identical to TRBD1. Germline V lookup: CDR1 SGDLS, CDR2 YYNGEE. CDR3 length: 15 amino acids. Trimming took 2 bases from V and 5 from J; bases not matched to a gene: 4. The CDR3 loop is CASSVGQGSTGELFF. The CDR3 bases are TGTGCCAGCAGCGTGGGACAGGGTAGTACCGGGGAGCTGTTTTTT.

This clone showed up just once. The chain joins TRBV11-1 to TRBJ1-1; maybe TRBD1 (6 bases). Germline CDR1 SGHAT, CDR2 FQDESV (reference sequence). The CDR3 contains 15 residues. Between the trimmed V and J ends, which lost 5 bases and 3 bases, there was a span of 16 bases. The CDR3 sequence is CASSPLMGAYTEAFF. CDR3 in DNA: TGTGCCAGCAGCCCGCTTATGGGGGCGTACACTGAAGCTTTCTTT.

This chain uses TRBV7-2 with TRBJ2-7; tentatively, D is TRBD2 (6 bases). This CDR3 contains 15 residues. CDR1 and CDR2 from the germline V gene are SGHTA and FQGNSA. The V end lost 5 bases, the J end lost 3 bases, and 17 bases lay between the germline ends. Here the CDR3 DNA reads TGTGCCAGCAGCCCCACCGGGGACTTCCTCTACGAGCAGTACTTC. As protein: CASSPTGDFLYEQYF.

The rearrangement joins TRBV7-2 to TRBJ2-3; D is perhaps TRBD2 (6 bases). There are 14 residues in the CDR3. The germline CDR1 and CDR2 sequences are SGHTA and FQGNSA. V gave up 4 bases and J gave up 8 bases, with 16 bases separating them. The CDR3 sequence: CASSYPTSTPTQYF. The CDR3 DNA sequence: TGTGCCAGCAGCTATCCCACTAGCACCCCTACGCAGTATTTT.

The gene calls are TRBV19 and TRBJ1-2, with 7 bases identical to TRBD1. Per germline, CDR1 LNHDA and CDR2 SQIVND (reference sequence). The V and J ends lost 3 bases and 7 bases, in that order; junction bases with no gene match: 11. This CDR3 contains 15 residues. This CDR3 reads CASSMGRGQISGYTF. CDR3 coding DNA: TGTGCCAGTAGTATGGGGCGGGGACAGATTTCTGGCTACACCTTC.

CDR3 DNA: TGTGCCAGCAGAACTCTACTAGCGGGGTACTACGAGCAGTACTTC. It is translated as CASRTLLAGYYEQYF. The chain is built from TRBV27 and TRBJ2-7, with TRBD2 matching 10 bases. CDR3 length: 15 residues. The V and J ends lost 6 bases and 3 bases, in that order; junction bases with no gene match: 8. The germline V gene has CDR1 MNHEY and CDR2 SMNVEV (reference sequence).

This chain connects TRBV7-9 to TRBJ2-7; D is unclear. The germline V and J ends were trimmed by 5 bases and 0 bases, with 11 bases remaining between them. This CDR3 contains 14 residues. Germline V gene sequence: CDR1 SEHNR, CDR2 FQNEAQ (reference sequence). The CDR3 region is CASSLYESSYEQYF. CDR3 sequence (DNA): TGTGCCAGCAGCCTATATGAGAGCTCCTACGAGCAGTACTTC.

The rearrangement uses TRBV28 and TRBJ2-1; D is uncertain. Germline CDR1 reads MDHEN; CDR2 reads SYDVKM. Trimming took off 7 bases at V and 9 bases at J, with 16 bases between the two ends. The CDR3 spans 13 residues. CDR3 amino acids: CASTPPGGSEQFF. The CDR3 nucleotides read TGTGCCAGCACTCCCCCGGGTGGTTCTGAGCAGTTCTTC.

The chain joins TRBV24-1 to TRBJ1-1; TRBD1 matches at 11 bases. The CDR3 runs to 15 residues. Trimming cost V 4 bases and J 6 bases; bases outside gene matches: 6. The germline gives CDR1 KGHDR, CDR2 SFDVKD. Here the CDR3 reads CATSDGQGAFAEAFF. The CDR3, as DNA: TGTGCCACCAGTGACGGACAGGGGGCTTTCGCTGAAGCTTTCTTT.

V usage is TRBV9 and J usage is TRBJ1-2; perhaps TRBD1 as D (5 bases). V was clipped by 0 bases and J by 6 bases, with 12 bases between them. The CDR3 covers 14 residues. Germline loops: CDR1 SGDLS, CDR2 YYNGEE. Here the CDR3 reads CASSVGGERDGYTF. Here the CDR3 DNA reads TGTGCCAGCAGCGTAGGGGGGGAGAGGGATGGCTACACCTTC. The entire variable domain, with the rest obtained from reference TRBV9 and TRBJ1-2, is as follows: DSGVTQTPKHLITATGQRVTLRCSPRSGDLSVYWYQQSLDQGLQFLIQYYNGEERAKGNILERFSAQQFPDLHSELNLSSLELGDSALYFCASSVGGERDGYTFGSGTRLTVV.

V and J are TRBV18 and TRBJ2-6, with D perhaps TRBD1 (6 bases). V lost 1 base and J lost 9, with 19 bases in between. CDR3 size: 17 residues. Germline-derived CDR1 and CDR2 are KGHSH and LQKENI. The CDR3 region has the DNA TGTGCCAGCTCACCACTTATAGGGGGTGCCAATGGCAACGTCCTGACTTTC. Amino acids: CASSPLIGGANGNVLTF.

The chain joins TRBV13 to TRBJ2-7; 10 bases line up with TRBD2. The CDR3 sequence is 15 residues long. V dropped 5 bases and J dropped 5; count of bases not matched to a gene: 9. CDR1 is PRHDT and CDR2 is FYEKMQ in the germline V gene (reference sequence). The CDR3 region is CASSPRGTSDDEQYF. The CDR3 DNA reads TGTGCCAGCAGCCCCAGGGGGACTAGCGATGACGAGCAGTACTTC.